This T cell receptor beta chain was recorded in a study of control samples from healthy donors and cancer patients. Sequenced by immunoSEQ multiplex PCR; TCRdb stores in-frame clones only, minus some. The sample consists of a few hundred thousand clones, 80% to 95% of them appearing once. The material sequenced was PBMCs. This TCR was recovered from a man between 35 and 55 years old with head and neck cancer.

The CDR3 DNA is TGTGCCAGCAGACCGGCCCCGGGACAGGGGCCAACTTATGGCTACACCTTC. Protein sequence: CASRPAPGQGPTYGYTF. The gene calls are TRBV5-6 and TRBJ1-2; 10 bases line up with TRBD1. V gave up 5 bases and J gave up 5 bases; unmatched junction bases: 15. Per the germline V gene, CDR1 is SGHDT and CDR2 is YYEEEE. The CDR3 runs to 17 residues.